This is a list of T cell receptor beta chains from one sample in a study of cytomegalovirus exposure and HLA in healthy donors. This table comes from immunoSEQ multiplex PCR, and its TCRdb copy is limited to in-frame clones, with some not included. The sample shows 70,000 or so clones, about four fifths of them seen only once. The source material was PBMCs. These receptors were taken from a man between 18 and 35 years old in good health and CMV-seropositive. CDR3s include the opening cysteine and the closing phenylalanine or tryptophan. Fields, in order: V gene, D gene, clone size, J gene, CDR3 DNA, CDR3 protein. The D gene is left open where the match is weak. Clone size is not always given. Where it is, it says once, few, many or a class for expanded clones.

>TRBV4-2|TRBD1|NA|TRBJ2-1
TGTGCCAGCAGCCACCCGGACAGGGAGTACAATGAGCAGTTCTTC
CASSHPDREYNEQFF
>TRBV4-1|TRBD1|NA|TRBJ2-1
TGCGCCAGCAGCCATCCGCGGACAGGAAAGCAGTTCTTC
CASSHPRTGKQFF
>TRBV2|TRBD2|NA|TRBJ2-7
TGTGCCAGCACTAGCGGCGAGCAGTACTTC
CASTSGEQYF
>TRBV5-1|NA|NA|TRBJ1-4
TGCGCCAGCAGCCTCAGGGGAGGGGATGAAAAACTGTTTTTT
CASSLRGGDEKLFF
>TRBV30|NA|NA|TRBJ2-1
TGTGCCTGCCCTGGCCCCCACTACAATGAGCAGTTCTTC
CACPGPHYNEQFF
>TRBV28|TRBD1|NA|TRBJ1-1
TGTGCCAGCAGTGTCCCCGGGACAGGGGAGGCTGAAGCTTTCTTT
CASSVPGTGEAEAFF
>TRBV2|TRBD2|NA|TRBJ2-1
TGTGCCAGCAGTGAAGGGCGGGGGGGCAATGAGCAGTTCTTC
CASSEGRGGNEQFF
>TRBV10-2|NA|NA|TRBJ2-7
TGCGCCAGCAGTGAAGAGGGTATCTACGAGCAGTACTTC
CASSEEGIYEQYF
>TRBV6-4|NA|NA|TRBJ1-6
TGTGCCAGCAGTGAACGGGGGAATTCACCCCTCCACTTT
CASSERGNSPLHF
>TRBV29-1|TRBD1|NA|TRBJ2-3
TGCAGCGGACAGGGGGCTGCAGATACGCAGTATTTT
CSGQGAADTQYF
>TRBV7-8|TRBD1|NA|TRBJ2-1
TGTGCCAGCAGCTTAGCCGGGACAGGGGCCTCCAATGAGCAGTTCTTC
CASSLAGTGASNEQFF
>TRBV5-1|TRBD1|NA|TRBJ1-5
TGCGCCAGCAGCCCAGGGGGCGCCGGGCAGCCCCAGCATTTT
CASSPGGAGQPQHF
>TRBV6-5|NA|NA|TRBJ1-5
TGTGCCAGCAGTTTAACGGGGGGCTCGGGGCAGCCCCAGCATTTT
CASSLTGGSGQPQHF
>TRBV28|NA|NA|TRBJ2-2
TGTGCCAGCAGTTTACGAGAAACCGGGGAGCTGTTTTTT
CASSLRETGELFF
>TRBV2|TRBD1|few|TRBJ1-4
TGTGCCAGCAGTGCACAGGGGCAGGACAAAAAACTGTTTTTT
CASSAQGQDKKLFF
>TRBV5-1|NA|few|TRBJ2-3
TGCGCCAGCATGGGATCGGGGCAGGGGATCGCAGATACGCAGTATTTT
CASMGSGQGIADTQYF
>TRBV30|TRBD2|NA|TRBJ2-1
TGTGCCTGGGGGGAGCGGGAGGCTGAGCAGTTCTTC
CAWGEREAEQFF
>TRBV5-1|TRBD2|NA|TRBJ2-1
TGCGCCAGCAGCATAGGACTAGCGGGGGACAATGAGCAGTTCTTC
CASSIGLAGDNEQFF
>TRBV6-5|NA|NA|TRBJ2-5
TGTGCCAGCAGTTACACCCCGCAGGGAGAGACCCAGTACTTC
CASSYTPQGETQYF
>TRBV29-1|NA|NA|TRBJ1-2
TGCAGCGCCGGCGCAGGGTATGGCTACACCTTC
CSAGAGYGYTF
>TRBV7-9|TRBD2|NA|TRBJ2-3
TGTGCCAGCAGCCACCCCAGGGCGGGAGGGCCGTCAGATACGCAGTATTTT
CASSHPRAGGPSDTQYF
>TRBV10-1|TRBD1|NA|TRBJ2-1
TGCGCCAGCAGGCTGGACAGGGGACACAATGAGCAGTTCTTC
CASRLDRGHNEQFF
>TRBV6-1|TRBD2|NA|TRBJ2-3
TGTGCCAGCACCCGGACTAGCGGGGGGCCAGATACGCAGTATTTT
CASTRTSGGPDTQYF
>TRBV27|NA|few|TRBJ1-1
TGTGCCAGCAGTTCGTACAAAGACACTGAAGCTTTCTTT
CASSSYKDTEAFF
>TRBV30|TRBD1|NA|TRBJ1-1
TGTGCCTGGGGGGACAGCATGATGAACACTGAAGCTTTCTTT
CAWGDSMMNTEAFF
>TRBV6-4|NA|NA|TRBJ2-1
TGTGCCAGCCTAGCTAGAAGGCCTACGGACAATGAGCAGTTCTTC
CASLARRPTDNEQFF
>TRBV7-2|TRBD2|once|TRBJ2-1
TGTGCCAGCAGCCCCCGGACTAGCGGGAGAGAAGGTGAGCAGTTCTTC
CASSPRTSGREGEQFF
>TRBV19|NA|NA|TRBJ1-2
TGTGCCAGTAGTATTGCCAGACTATATGGCTACACCTTC
CASSIARLYGYTF
>TRBV5-8|NA|NA|TRBJ1-5
TGTGCCAGCAGCTTCCTCGGCGGCCAGCCCCAGCATTTT
CASSFLGGQPQHF
>TRBV5-1|NA|few|TRBJ2-6
TGCGCCAGCAGCTTGTTAGCTGGGGCCAACGTCCTGACTTTC
CASSLLAGANVLTF
>TRBV7-2|NA|NA|TRBJ2-3
TGTGCCAGCAGCTGGGCGACACAGGGCACCACGCAGTATTTT
CASSWATQGTTQYF
>TRBV7-8|TRBD1|NA|TRBJ1-1
TGTGCCAGCAGCTTAGAACAGGGGGCGAACACTGAAGCTTTCTTT
CASSLEQGANTEAFF
>TRBV4-2|NA|once|TRBJ2-1
TGTGCCAGCAGCCAAGGAAGGGATACGGGAAGCGATGAGCAGTTCTTC
CASSQGRDTGSDEQFF
>TRBV7-2|TRBD2|NA|TRBJ2-7
TGTGCCAGCAGCCAGTATCCCGGGACTAGCGGGAGGAACGAGCAGTACTTC
CASSQYPGTSGRNEQYF
>TRBV30|TRBD1|NA|TRBJ1-5
TGTGCCTGGATCCCCCGGGACAGGGGTTACCAGCCCCAGCATTTT
CAWIPRDRGYQPQHF
>TRBV6-5|NA|NA|TRBJ1-2
TGTGCCAGCAGGAGGGGGAACTATGGCTACACCTTC
CASRRGNYGYTF
>TRBV2|TRBD2|once|TRBJ2-3
TGTGCCAGCAGTGAAAATGGGGGGACTAGCGGCCACACAGATACGCAGTATTTT
CASSENGGTSGHTDTQYF
>TRBV10-2|NA|NA|TRBJ1-2
TGCGCCAGCAGTGGAGGGATGGGGTTAAGCTACACCTTC
CASSGGMGLSYTF
>TRBV4-1|TRBD2|few|TRBJ2-5
TGCGCCAGCAGCCAAAGCGGACTAGACCAAGAGACCCAGTACTTC
CASSQSGLDQETQYF
>TRBV2|NA|NA|TRBJ2-7
TGTGCCAGCAGTCCCGACTTCTACGAGCAGTACTTC
CASSPDFYEQYF
>TRBV5-6|NA|NA|TRBJ1-1
TGTGCCAGCAGCCTGAGGCCACGTGTCCCCGAAGCTTTCTTT
CASSLRPRVPEAFF
>TRBV18|NA|NA|TRBJ2-1
TGTGCCAGCTCACCATGGGAGCGAAGCTACAATGAGCAGTTCTTC
CASSPWERSYNEQFF
>TRBV19|NA|few|TRBJ2-2
TGTGCCAGTAGTATAGCCCCGGGACACAGGGAGCTGTTTTTT
CASSIAPGHRELFF
>TRBV6-6|TRBD2|NA|TRBJ2-7
TGTGCCAGCAGTTACGATTTTAGCGGGGCCTACGAGCAGTACTTC
CASSYDFSGAYEQYF
>TRBV30|NA|NA|TRBJ1-4
TGTGCCTGGAGTGTACTAAAGACGGTGCGTGAAAAACTGTTTTTT
CAWSVLKTVREKLFF
>TRBV4-2|NA|NA|TRBJ2-2
TGTGCCAGCAGCCAAGGCGCTGGAGGGACAGCGAACACCGGGGAGCTGTTTTTT
CASSQGAGGTANTGELFF
>TRBV7-9|TRBD2|once|TRBJ2-7
TGTGCCAGCAGCCTAGGCGGGTTAGCGGGCACCTACGAGCAGTACTTC
CASSLGGLAGTYEQYF
>TRBV19|NA|few|TRBJ1-5
TGTGCCAGTAGTGCGGGACTCAATCAGCCCCAGCATTTT
CASSAGLNQPQHF
>TRBV29-1|NA|NA|TRBJ2-5
TGCAGCGTTGACCGTCTCCAAGAGACCCAGTACTTC
CSVDRLQETQYF
>TRBV6-1|TRBD2|few|TRBJ2-7
TGTGCCAGCAGTGTTGGGACTAGCGACTCCTACGAGCAGTACTTC
CASSVGTSDSYEQYF
>TRBV18|NA|few|TRBJ1-1
TGTGCCAGCTCACTTTCTCAGACAGATTTGAACACTGAAGCTTTCTTT
CASSLSQTDLNTEAFF
>TRBV5-8|NA|few|TRBJ1-3
TGTGCCAGCAGCTTGTACTCTGGAAACACCATATATTTT
CASSLYSGNTIYF